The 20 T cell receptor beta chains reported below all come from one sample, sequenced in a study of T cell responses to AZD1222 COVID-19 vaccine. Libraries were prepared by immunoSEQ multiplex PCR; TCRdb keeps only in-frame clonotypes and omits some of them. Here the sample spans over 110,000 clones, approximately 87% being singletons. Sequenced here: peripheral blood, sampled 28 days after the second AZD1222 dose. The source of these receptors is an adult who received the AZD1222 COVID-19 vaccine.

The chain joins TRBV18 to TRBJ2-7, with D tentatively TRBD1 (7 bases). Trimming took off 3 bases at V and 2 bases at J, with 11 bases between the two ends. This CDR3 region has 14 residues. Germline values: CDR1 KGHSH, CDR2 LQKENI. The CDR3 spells CASSPGGGPYEQYV. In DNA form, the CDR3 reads TGTGCCAGCTCACCTGGAGGGGGCCCCTACGAGCAGTACGTC.

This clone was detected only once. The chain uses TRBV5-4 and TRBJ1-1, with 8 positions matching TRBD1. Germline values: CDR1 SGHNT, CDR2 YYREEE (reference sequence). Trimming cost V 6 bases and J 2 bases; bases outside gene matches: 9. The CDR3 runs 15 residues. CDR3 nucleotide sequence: TGTGCCAGCACCTACCGGACAGGGCGAAACACTGAAGCTTTCTTT. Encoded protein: CASTYRTGRNTEAFF. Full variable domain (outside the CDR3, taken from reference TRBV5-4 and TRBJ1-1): ETGVTQSPTHLIKTRGQQVTLRCSSQSGHNTVSWYQQALGQGPQFIFQYYREEENGRGNFPPRFSGLQFPNYSSELNVNALELDDSALYLCASTYRTGRNTEAFFGQGTRLTVV.

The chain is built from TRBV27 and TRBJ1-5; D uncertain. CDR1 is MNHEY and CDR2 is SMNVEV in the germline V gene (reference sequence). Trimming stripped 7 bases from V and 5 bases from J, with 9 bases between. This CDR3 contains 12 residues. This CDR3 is CASKRLDQPQHF. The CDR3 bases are TGTGCCAGCAAGCGACTTGATCAGCCCCAGCATTTT.

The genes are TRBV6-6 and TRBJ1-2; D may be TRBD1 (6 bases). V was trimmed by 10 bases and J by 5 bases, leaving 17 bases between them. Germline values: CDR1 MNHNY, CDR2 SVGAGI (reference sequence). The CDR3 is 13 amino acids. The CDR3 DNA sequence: TGTGCCACCCAGCTAGACAGGAGGTATGGCTACACCTTC. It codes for CATQLDRRYGYTF.

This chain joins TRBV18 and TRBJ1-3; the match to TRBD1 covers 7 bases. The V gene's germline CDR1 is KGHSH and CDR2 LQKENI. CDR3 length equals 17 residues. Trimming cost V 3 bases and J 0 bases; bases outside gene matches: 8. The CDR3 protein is CASSPGQPKYSGNTIYF. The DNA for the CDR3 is TGTGCCAGCTCACCGGGACAGCCAAAATACTCTGGAAACACCATATATTTT.

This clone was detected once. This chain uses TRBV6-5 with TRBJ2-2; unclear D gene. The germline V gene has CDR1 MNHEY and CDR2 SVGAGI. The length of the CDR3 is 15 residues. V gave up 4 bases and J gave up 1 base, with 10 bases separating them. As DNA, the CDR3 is TGTGCCAGCAGTTTGTCCCGGATGAACACCGGGGAGCTGTTTTTT. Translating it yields CASSLSRMNTGELFF.

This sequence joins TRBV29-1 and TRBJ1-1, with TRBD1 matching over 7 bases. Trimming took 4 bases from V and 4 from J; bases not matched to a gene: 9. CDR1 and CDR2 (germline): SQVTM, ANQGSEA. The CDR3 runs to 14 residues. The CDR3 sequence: CSVVSGGRGTEAFF. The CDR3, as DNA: TGCAGCGTTGTGTCAGGGGGTAGAGGCACTGAAGCTTTCTTT.

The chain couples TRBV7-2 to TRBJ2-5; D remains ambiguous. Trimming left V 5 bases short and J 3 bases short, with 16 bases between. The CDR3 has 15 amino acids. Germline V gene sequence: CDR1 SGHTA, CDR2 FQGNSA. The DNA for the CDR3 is TGTGCCAGCAGCCCCGGACCCCCGAGAGAAGAGACCCAGTACTTC. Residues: CASSPGPPREETQYF. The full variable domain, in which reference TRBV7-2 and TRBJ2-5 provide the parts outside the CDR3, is GAGVSQSPSNKVTEKGKDVELRCDPISGHTALYWYRQSLGQGLEFLIYFQGNSAPDKSGLPSDRFSAERTGGSVSTLTIQRTQQEDSAVYLCASSPGPPREETQYFGPGTRLLVL.

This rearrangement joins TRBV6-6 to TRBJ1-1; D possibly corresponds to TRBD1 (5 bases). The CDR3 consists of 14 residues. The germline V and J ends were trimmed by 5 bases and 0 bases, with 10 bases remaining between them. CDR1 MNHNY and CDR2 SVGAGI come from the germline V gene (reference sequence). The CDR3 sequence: CASSTDSLNTEAFF. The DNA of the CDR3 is TGTGCCAGCAGTACCGACAGCTTGAACACTGAAGCTTTCTTT.

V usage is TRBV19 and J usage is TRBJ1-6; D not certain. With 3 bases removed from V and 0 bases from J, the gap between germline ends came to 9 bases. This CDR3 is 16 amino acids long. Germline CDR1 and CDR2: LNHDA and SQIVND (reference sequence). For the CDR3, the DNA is TGTGCCAGTAGTATCGGGCAGAGCTCCTATAATTCACCCCTCCACTTT. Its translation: CASSIGQSSYNSPLHF.

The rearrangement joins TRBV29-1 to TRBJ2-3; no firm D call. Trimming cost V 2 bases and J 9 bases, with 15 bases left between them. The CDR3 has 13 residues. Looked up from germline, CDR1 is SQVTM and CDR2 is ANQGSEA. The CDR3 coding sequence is TGCAGCGTTGAATATGAGGTGCGAGACACGCAGTATTTT. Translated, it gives CSVEYEVRDTQYF.

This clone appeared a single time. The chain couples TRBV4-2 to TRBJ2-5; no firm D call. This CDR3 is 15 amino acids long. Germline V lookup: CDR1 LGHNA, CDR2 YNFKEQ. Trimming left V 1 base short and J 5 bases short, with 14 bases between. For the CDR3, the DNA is TGTGCCAGCAGCCAAGGGGCCACCCGAGAGGAGACCCAGTACTTC. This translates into CASSQGATREETQYF.

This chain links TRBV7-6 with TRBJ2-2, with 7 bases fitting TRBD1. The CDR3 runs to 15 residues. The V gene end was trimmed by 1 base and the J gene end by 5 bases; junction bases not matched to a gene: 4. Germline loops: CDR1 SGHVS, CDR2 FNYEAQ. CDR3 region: CASSLVTGATGELFF. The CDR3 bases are TGTGCCAGCAGCTTAGTTACAGGGGCGACCGGGGAGCTGTTTTTT.

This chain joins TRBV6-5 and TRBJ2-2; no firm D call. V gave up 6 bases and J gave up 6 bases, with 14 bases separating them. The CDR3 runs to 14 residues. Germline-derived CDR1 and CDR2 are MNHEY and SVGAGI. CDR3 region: CASRTGPKSGELFF. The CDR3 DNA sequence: TGTGCCAGCAGGACCGGGCCCAAGTCCGGGGAGCTGTTTTTT.

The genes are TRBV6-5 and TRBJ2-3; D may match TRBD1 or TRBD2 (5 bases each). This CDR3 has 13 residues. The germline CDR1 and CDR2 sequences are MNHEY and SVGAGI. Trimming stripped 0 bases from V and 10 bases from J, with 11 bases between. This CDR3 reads CASSYSPGRPQYF. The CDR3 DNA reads TGTGCCAGCAGTTACTCTCCGGGGCGTCCGCAGTATTTT.

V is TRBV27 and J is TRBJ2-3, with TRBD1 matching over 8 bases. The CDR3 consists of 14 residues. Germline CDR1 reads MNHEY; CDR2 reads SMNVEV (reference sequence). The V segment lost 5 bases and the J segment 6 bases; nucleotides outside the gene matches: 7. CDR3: CASSQRAGGDTQYF. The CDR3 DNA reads TGTGCCAGCAGTCAAAGGGCAGGGGGCGATACGCAGTATTTT.

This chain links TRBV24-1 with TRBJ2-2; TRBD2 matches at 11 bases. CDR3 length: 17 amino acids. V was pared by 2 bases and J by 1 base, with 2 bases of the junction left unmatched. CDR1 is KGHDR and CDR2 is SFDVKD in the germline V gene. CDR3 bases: TGTGCCACCAGTGATTCCGGACTAGCGGGGAACACCGGGGAGCTGTTTTTT. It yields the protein CATSDSGLAGNTGELFF.

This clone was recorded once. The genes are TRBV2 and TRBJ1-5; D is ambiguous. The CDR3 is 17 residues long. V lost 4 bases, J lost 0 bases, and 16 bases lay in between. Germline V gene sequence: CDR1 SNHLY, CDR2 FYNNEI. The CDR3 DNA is TGTGCCAGCAGTGTACTGACAAGGGTTTATAGCAATCAGCCCCAGCATTTT. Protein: CASSVLTRVYSNQPQHF. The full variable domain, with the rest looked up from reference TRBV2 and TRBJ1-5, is EPEVTQTPSHQVTQMGQEVILRCVPISNHLYFYWYRQILGQKVEFLVSFYNNEISEKSEIFDDQFSVERPDGSNFTLKIRSTKLEDSAMYFCASSVLTRVYSNQPQHFGDGTRLSIL.

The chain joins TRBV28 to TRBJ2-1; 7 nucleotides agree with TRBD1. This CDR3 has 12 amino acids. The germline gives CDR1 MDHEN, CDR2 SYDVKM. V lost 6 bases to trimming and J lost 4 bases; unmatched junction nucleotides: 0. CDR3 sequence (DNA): TGTGCCAGCAGGGACAGGTACAATGAGCAGTTCTTC. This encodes CASRDRYNEQFF.

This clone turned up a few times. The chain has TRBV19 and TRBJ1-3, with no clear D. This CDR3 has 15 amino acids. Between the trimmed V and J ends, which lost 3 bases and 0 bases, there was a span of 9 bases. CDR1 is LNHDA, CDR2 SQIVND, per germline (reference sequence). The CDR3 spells CASSIPGYSGNTIYF. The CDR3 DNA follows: TGTGCCAGTAGTATTCCGGGGTACTCTGGAAACACCATATATTTT.